These 18 T cell receptor beta chains were all obtained from the same sample, sequenced in a study of T cell repertoires in cytomegalovirus infection. No antigen has been assigned to these receptors. Each CDR3 protein is one row after TCRdb ran MiXCR on the reads. The sample shows 62,000 or so distinct CDR3 sequences, around 21% of them seen only once. The material was CD8+ T cells from cultured PBMCs, obtained from culture after CMV antigen stimulation. These receptors were taken from a human donor in good health (CMV status not recorded). Some clones in this sample may be carry-over from other donors' samples.

V usage is TRBV5-1 and J usage is TRBJ2-5; TRBD1 might be the D (6 bases). V was clipped by 4 bases and J by 2 bases, with 15 bases between them. The CDR3 is 15 amino acids. CDR1 is SGHRS and CDR2 is YFSETQ in the germline V gene. CDR3: CASSRNNREQETQYF. CDR3 coding DNA: TGCGCCAGCAGCCGCAACAACAGGGAGCAAGAGACCCAGTACTTC.

This clonotype is a singleton in its sample. V and J are TRBV7-2 and TRBJ1-5, with TRBD1 identical over 9 bases. V lost 10 bases to trimming and J lost 1 base; unmatched junction nucleotides: 11. The CDR3 extends over 16 amino acids. Germline lookup yields CDR1 SGHTA and CDR2 FQGNSA. CDR3 DNA: TGTGCCACCGAAGGGGGGACAGGGTCCAGCAATCAGCCCCAGCATTTT. This encodes CATEGGTGSSNQPQHF.

V and J are TRBV28 and TRBJ1-2; no clear D gene. CDR3 length: 15 amino acids. Germline loops: CDR1 MDHEN, CDR2 SYDVKM. V was shortened by 1 base and J by 2 bases, with 11 bases between the two germline ends. CDR3 sequence reads: CASSLSLGLNYGYTF. DNA of the CDR3: TGTGCCAGCAGTTTATCGCTAGGGCTGAACTATGGCTACACCTTC.

The chain couples TRBV7-8 to TRBJ1-1; maybe TRBD1 (6 bases). The V end lost 5 bases, the J end lost 0 bases, and 13 bases lay between the germline ends. The length of the CDR3 is 15 residues. CDR1 and CDR2 (germline): SGHVS, FQNEAQ. The DNA of the CDR3 is TGTGCCAGCAGCCCTGGACAGTTCATGAACACTGAAGCTTTCTTT. Translation gives CASSPGQFMNTEAFF. Supplemented by reference TRBV7-8 and TRBJ1-1, the full variable domain reads GAGVSQSPRYKVAKRGQDVALRCDPISGHVSLFWYQQALGQGPEFLTYFQNEAQLDKSGLPSDRFFAERPEGSVSTLKIQRTQQEDSAVYLCASSPGQFMNTEAFFGQGTRLTVV.

V usage is TRBV11-2 and J usage is TRBJ1-3; D not resolved. Germline CDR1 reads SGHAT; CDR2 reads FQNNGV. The CDR3 has 19 amino acids. Trimming left V 2 bases short and J 1 base short, with 21 bases between. The CDR3 DNA sequence: TGTGCCAGCAGCTTAACGGACCCCTTTCCGTACAGATCTGGAAACACCATATATTTT. Protein: CASSLTDPFPYRSGNTIYF.

The chain recombines TRBV7-9 with TRBJ1-5; TRBD1 matches 8 bases. The J segment lost 3 bases and the V segment lost 4 bases, leaving 2 bases of the junction unmatched. CDR3 size: 14 residues. Germline V gene data show CDR1 as SEHNR and CDR2 as FQNEAQ (reference sequence). The CDR3 reads CASSWTGSNQPQHF. CDR3 nucleotides: TGTGCCAGCAGCTGGACAGGGTCCAATCAGCCCCAGCATTTT.

This chain links TRBV7-2 with TRBJ2-4, with 11 bases aligning to TRBD1. Germline-derived CDR1 and CDR2 are SGHTA and FQGNSA. The CDR3 extends over 15 amino acids. V lost 1 base to trimming and J lost 9 bases; unmatched junction nucleotides: 5. The CDR3 loop is CASSLEGQGGGIQYF. The CDR3 DNA reads TGTGCCAGCAGCTTAGAGGGACAGGGGGGAGGCATTCAGTACTTC.

The CDR3 DNA follows: TGTGCCAGCAGCCCCCACGTAGCGGGAATTAGGGAGAATGAGCAGTTCTTC. Protein: CASSPHVAGIRENEQFF. The chain combines TRBV7-8 with TRBJ2-1; 8 bases fit TRBD2. CDR3 size: 17 residues. After removal of 5 bases from V and 7 bases from J, the junction contained 16 bases not matched to a gene. Germline CDR1 reads SGHVS; CDR2 reads FQNEAQ.

The V and J genes are TRBV6-1 and TRBJ2-5; TRBD1 matches at 9 bases. This CDR3 spans 15 amino acids. The J segment lost 2 bases and the V segment lost 0 bases, leaving 1 base of the junction unmatched. The germline gives CDR1 MNHNS, CDR2 SASEGT. The CDR3 is CASSEAGQGQETQYF. The CDR3 DNA reads TGTGCCAGCAGTGAAGCGGGACAGGGTCAAGAGACCCAGTACTTC.

The V call is TRBV11-1, the J call TRBJ1-1, with unresolved D. V gave up 3 bases and J gave up 6 bases, with 14 bases separating them. Germline V gene data show CDR1 as SGHAT and CDR2 as FQDESV (reference sequence). CDR3 size: 14 residues. The CDR3 here is CASSFNGPGSEAFF. The DNA for the CDR3 is TGTGCCAGCAGCTTCAACGGGCCGGGGTCTGAAGCTTTCTTT.

V and J are TRBV7-2 and TRBJ2-7; TRBD2 matches at 12 bases. This CDR3 spans 16 amino acids. V lost 5 bases and J lost 4; bases outside the gene matches: 9. Germline-derived CDR1 and CDR2 are SGHTA and FQGNSA. This CDR3 reads CASSASGGAPGYEQYF. The CDR3 DNA reads TGTGCCAGCAGCGCTAGCGGGGGGGCCCCGGGGTACGAGCAGTACTTC.

This clonotype was recorded a few times. The chain links TRBV28 to TRBJ2-4; maybe TRBD1 (6 bases). V was clipped by 6 bases and J by 0 bases, with 15 bases between them. The length of the CDR3 is 16 residues. Germline-derived CDR1 and CDR2 are MDHEN and SYDVKM. The CDR3 reads CASSVPGEIAKNIQYF. The DNA for the CDR3 is TGTGCCAGCAGCGTTCCAGGGGAAATAGCCAAAAACATTCAGTACTTC.

The chain has TRBV10-3 and TRBJ2-2, with 12 bases matching TRBD1. The trim removed 7 bases at V and 5 bases at J, leaving 5 bases unmatched. The CDR3 loop spans 15 amino acids. Germline V CDR1 and CDR2: ENHRY, SYGVKD. This chain's CDR3 is CAITGDRGRTGELFF. The CDR3 nucleotides are TGTGCCATCACTGGGGACAGGGGGCGAACCGGGGAGCTGTTTTTT.

This clonotype was seen a few times. This chain joins TRBV6-5 and TRBJ2-7; 9 bases agree with TRBD1. Germline lookup yields CDR1 MNHEY and CDR2 SVGAGI. This CDR3 has 15 residues. V trimming: 8 bases; J trimming: 3 bases; junction bases outside the gene matches: 11. In DNA, the CDR3 is TGTGCCAGCGAGGCCGGGACAGGGATCCACTACGAGCAGTACTTC. Its protein product is CASEAGTGIHYEQYF.

This sequence joins TRBV11-2 and TRBJ2-3, with 10 bases matching TRBD1. The CDR3 has 16 residues. The J segment lost 3 bases and the V segment lost 4 bases, leaving 7 bases of the junction unmatched. Germline V CDR1 and CDR2: SGHAT, FQNNGV. CDR3 region: CASSSGTGDLTDTQYF. The CDR3, as DNA: TGTGCCAGCAGCTCAGGGACAGGGGATCTAACAGATACGCAGTATTTT.

This clonotype was seen ten or more times. The rearrangement joins TRBV7-9 to TRBJ1-5; D unresolved. In germline, CDR1 is SEHNR, CDR2 FQNEAQ (reference sequence). Trimming stripped 7 bases from V and 2 bases from J, with 9 bases between. The CDR3 covers 13 residues. CDR3 sequence reads: CASTLEGNQPQHF. The CDR3, as DNA: TGTGCCAGCACCCTTGAAGGCAATCAGCCCCAGCATTTT.

The V call is TRBV10-3, the J call TRBJ1-4; D unresolved. The germline V gene encodes CDR1 ENHRY and CDR2 SYGVKD. The V end lost 2 bases, the J end lost 8 bases, and 15 bases lay between the germline ends. This CDR3 contains 15 residues. The CDR3 DNA reads as TGTGCCATCAGTGAGAACCGAGGCGGCTTGGAAAAACTGTTTTTT. This codes for CAISENRGGLEKLFF.

The chain employs TRBV11-2 and TRBJ1-1; D is ambiguous. The ends were cut back, 3 bases at V and 3 bases at J, with 5 bases in the middle. Germline V gene sequence: CDR1 SGHAT, CDR2 FQNNGV. The CDR3 sequence is 12 residues long. This chain's CDR3 is CASSFSDTEAFF. The CDR3 nucleotides are TGTGCCAGCAGCTTTTCTGACACTGAAGCTTTCTTT.